These T cell receptor beta chains were read from a single sample in a study of response to subunit inactivated influenza vaccine. From the RT-PCR reads, TCRdb called clonotypes with MiXCR, one entry per CDR3 protein. The sample carries over 650,000 distinct CDR3 sequences, less than 20% recorded once. The sequenced sample was PBMCs from blood, obtained about 5 days after vaccination. The receptor set was obtained from a man between 50 and 59 years old who received an inactivated influenza vaccine. The conserved cysteine and the conserved F or W are not part of the CDR3 here. The order of the fields is CDR3 length, J gene, V gene, CDR3 protein.

15 TRBJ2-1 TRBV20-1 SAPQRGRWSSYNEQF
12 TRBJ2-5 TRBV20-1 SAAPLSAGETQY
12 TRBJ2-3 TRBV11-2 ASRVSGGRDTQY
12 TRBJ2-4 TRBV12-3/TRBV12-4 ASSLESPKNIQY
12 TRBJ2-7 TRBV10-3 AISEAGAVDEQY
13 TRBJ2-7 TRBV15 ATSRERSSSYEQY
13 TRBJ2-2 TRBV6-5 ASSSYRGWGGELF
14 TRBJ2-3 TRBV12-3/TRBV12-4 ASSFRFTSPTDTQY
13 TRBJ2-1 TRBV11-2 ASSLGGGYINEQF
9 TRBJ2-7 TRBV12-3/TRBV12-4 ASAQGYEQY
12 TRBJ2-7 TRBV7-6 ASSSPGTGGEQY
15 TRBJ2-5 TRBV28 ASRPGLAGGFRETQY
10 TRBJ1-2 TRBV7-8 ASSSTGDGYT
13 TRBJ1-1 TRBV29-1 SVRDGVGLYTEAF
14 TRBJ2-5 TRBV4-3 ASNRPAGGCQETQY
13 TRBJ2-7 TRBV20-1 SAREPSGRRSQQY
11 TRBJ2-1 TRBV28 ASTEGSYNEQF
13 TRBJ2-3 TRBV3-1 ASSQGSAGGDTQY
10 TRBJ1-2 TRBV6-5 ASSGDWYGYT
13 TRBJ2-1 TRBV6-1 ASSETSGSLGEQF
10 TRBJ1-2 TRBV24-1 ATSERDHGYT
12 TRBJ1-4 TRBV12-3/TRBV12-4 ASSLGTGSEKLF
15 TRBJ2-2 TRBV20-1 SARGEIGQANTGELF
13 TRBJ2-3 TRBV24-1 ATSRRDINTDTQY
11 TRBJ2-1 TRBV15 ATSGRWDNEQF
14 TRBJ2-2 TRBV9 ASSVTGTGGTGELF
12 TRBJ1-6 TRBV5-6 ASSLVVSNSPLH
13 TRBJ2-1 TRBV18 ASSITGGLYNEQF
14 TRBJ1-4 TRBV7-2 ASSQRDIATNEKLF
10 TRBJ1-6 TRBV2 ASSDRTSPLH
13 TRBJ1-5 TRBV20-1 SAQTAGHLNQPQH
15 TRBJ2-3 TRBV4-2 ASSPGDWGGLTDTQY
14 TRBJ2-5 TRBV7-8 ASSSGTGRGVETKY
14 TRBJ2-7 TRBV6-5 ASSYSSRRGRDEQY
14 TRBJ2-3 TRBV5-6 ASSLLSGEITDTQY
14 TRBJ2-2 TRBV20-1 SARDRRRGEAGELF
14 TRBJ2-7 TRBV7-9 ASSPKVRDRVHEQY